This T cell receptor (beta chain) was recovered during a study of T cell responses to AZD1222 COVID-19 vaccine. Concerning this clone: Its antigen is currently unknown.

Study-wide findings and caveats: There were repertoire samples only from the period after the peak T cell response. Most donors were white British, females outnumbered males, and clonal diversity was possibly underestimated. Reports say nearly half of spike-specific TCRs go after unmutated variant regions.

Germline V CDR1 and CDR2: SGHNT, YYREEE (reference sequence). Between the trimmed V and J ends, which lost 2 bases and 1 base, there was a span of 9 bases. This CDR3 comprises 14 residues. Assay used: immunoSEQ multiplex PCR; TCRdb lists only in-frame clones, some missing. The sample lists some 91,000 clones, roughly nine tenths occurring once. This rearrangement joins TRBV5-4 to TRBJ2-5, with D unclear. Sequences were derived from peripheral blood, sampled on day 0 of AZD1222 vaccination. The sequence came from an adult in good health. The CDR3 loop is CASSLVMSQETQYF. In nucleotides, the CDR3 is TGTGCCAGCAGCTTAGTCATGAGCCAAGAGACCCAGTACTTC.